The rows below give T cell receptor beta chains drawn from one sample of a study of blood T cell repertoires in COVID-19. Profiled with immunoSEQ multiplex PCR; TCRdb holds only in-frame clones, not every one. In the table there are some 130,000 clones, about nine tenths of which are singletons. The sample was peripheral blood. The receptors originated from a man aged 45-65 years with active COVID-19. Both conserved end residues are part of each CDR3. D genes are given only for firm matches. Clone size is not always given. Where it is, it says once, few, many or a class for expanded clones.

cdr3_nt: TGTGCCAGCAGTTTATCAGGCGGCGGTAGCAATCAGCCCCAGCATTTT; cdr3_aa: CASSLSGGGSNQPQHF; clone_size: -; v_call: TRBV27; j_call: TRBJ1-5; d_call: -
cdr3_nt: TGTGCCAGCAGCTTGGCTGGGGCAAATGAAAAACTGTTTTTT; cdr3_aa: CASSLAGANEKLFF; clone_size: -; v_call: TRBV5-6; j_call: TRBJ1-4; d_call: -
cdr3_nt: TGCGCCAGCAGCTTGCAGGGCGGTTCCTACAATGAGCAGTTCTTC; cdr3_aa: CASSLQGGSYNEQFF; clone_size: -; v_call: TRBV5-1; j_call: TRBJ2-1; d_call: -
cdr3_nt: TGTGCCAGCAGCTTAGACGTTGGGGGGAAAGAGACCCAGTACTTC; cdr3_aa: CASSLDVGGKETQYF; clone_size: -; v_call: TRBV11-3; j_call: TRBJ2-5; d_call: -
cdr3_nt: TGTGCCAGTAGTATGGCGACAGGGGCCTACTCACCCCTCCACTTT; cdr3_aa: CASSMATGAYSPLHF; clone_size: -; v_call: TRBV19; j_call: TRBJ1-6; d_call: TRBD1
cdr3_nt: TGTGCCAGTAGTCAGGCGGGGGGTAACGTACAAGAGACCCAGTACTTC; cdr3_aa: CASSQAGGNVQETQYF; clone_size: -; v_call: TRBV19; j_call: TRBJ2-5; d_call: TRBD2
cdr3_nt: TGTGCCAGCAGCTTTGTGCAGGGGTGGTACAATGAGCAGTTCTTC; cdr3_aa: CASSFVQGWYNEQFF; clone_size: once; v_call: TRBV5-4; j_call: TRBJ2-1; d_call: -
cdr3_nt: TGTGCCAGCAGCCAAGACGAAGTTGGTCGGACACGCACAGATACGCAGTATTTT; cdr3_aa: CASSQDEVGRTRTDTQYF; clone_size: -; v_call: TRBV3-1/TRBV3-2; j_call: TRBJ2-3; d_call: -
cdr3_nt: TGCAGTGCTAGTCCCGGGACTAGCGGAAATACGCAGTATTTT; cdr3_aa: CSASPGTSGNTQYF; clone_size: -; v_call: TRBV20-1; j_call: TRBJ2-3; d_call: TRBD2
cdr3_nt: TGTGCCAGTAGGACAGGGGGTTGGTCGAACACTGAAGCTTTCTTT; cdr3_aa: CASRTGGWSNTEAFF; clone_size: once; v_call: TRBV19; j_call: TRBJ1-1; d_call: TRBD1
cdr3_nt: TGTGCCACCAGTGATTTTGGGACAGGGGGCGAAGAGACCCAGTACTTC; cdr3_aa: CATSDFGTGGEETQYF; clone_size: once; v_call: TRBV24-1; j_call: TRBJ2-5; d_call: TRBD1
cdr3_nt: TGTGCCAGCCCAAACCCCAGGCAGAACACTGAAGCTTTCTTT; cdr3_aa: CASPNPRQNTEAFF; clone_size: -; v_call: TRBV2; j_call: TRBJ1-1; d_call: -
cdr3_nt: TGCGCCAGCAGCCAACTAGCGGGAGGTAGGGGGGAGCTGTTTTTT; cdr3_aa: CASSQLAGGRGELFF; clone_size: once; v_call: TRBV4-1; j_call: TRBJ2-2; d_call: TRBD2
cdr3_nt: TGTGCCACCAGTGACGGCGGGAGGGCAGATACGCAGTATTTT; cdr3_aa: CATSDGGRADTQYF; clone_size: -; v_call: TRBV24-1; j_call: TRBJ2-3; d_call: TRBD2
cdr3_nt: TGTGCCAGCAGCTTGCAAGCGGGGGGGCCTGGGGCGCAGTATTTT; cdr3_aa: CASSLQAGGPGAQYF; clone_size: -; v_call: TRBV7-2; j_call: TRBJ2-3; d_call: TRBD2
cdr3_nt: TGTGCCATCAGTGATTCGACAGGGGCGGGTGGCTACACCTTC; cdr3_aa: CAISDSTGAGGYTF; clone_size: -; v_call: TRBV10-3; j_call: TRBJ1-2; d_call: TRBD1
cdr3_nt: TGTGCCAGCAGTTCAAGAGCGGGACGGGGGGTCTTCGAGCAGTTCTTC; cdr3_aa: CASSSRAGRGVFEQFF; clone_size: -; v_call: TRBV6-5; j_call: TRBJ2-1; d_call: TRBD2